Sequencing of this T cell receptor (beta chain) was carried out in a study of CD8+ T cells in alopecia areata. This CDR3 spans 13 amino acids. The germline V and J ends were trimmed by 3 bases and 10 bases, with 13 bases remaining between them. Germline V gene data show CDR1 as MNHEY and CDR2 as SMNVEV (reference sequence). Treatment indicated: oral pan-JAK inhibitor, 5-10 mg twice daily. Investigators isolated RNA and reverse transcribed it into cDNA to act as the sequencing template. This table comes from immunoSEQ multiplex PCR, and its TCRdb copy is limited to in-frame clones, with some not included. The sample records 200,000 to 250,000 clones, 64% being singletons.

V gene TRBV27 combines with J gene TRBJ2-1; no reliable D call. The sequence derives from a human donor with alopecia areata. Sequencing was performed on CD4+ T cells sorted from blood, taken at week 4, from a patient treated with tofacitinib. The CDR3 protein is CASSFSVPREQFF. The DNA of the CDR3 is TGTGCCAGCAGTTTCTCGGTCCCTAGGGAGCAGTTCTTC.